The source of this T cell receptor beta chain is a study of blood T cell repertoires in COVID-19. Looked up from germline, CDR1 is SGHNT and CDR2 is YYREEE (reference sequence). There are 14 residues in the CDR3. V was trimmed by 6 bases and J by 3 bases, leaving 15 bases between them. Enrolled through a virtual design, the participants were between roughly 18 and 90 years of age and came from approximately 25 US areas. Sequenced by immunoSEQ multiplex PCR; TCRdb stores in-frame clones only, minus some. The sample has approximately 230,000 clones; approximately 82% are singletons. The chain combines TRBV5-4 with TRBJ1-2, with TRBD1 as a possible D gene (6 bases). The sequence was collected from a man in his forties who had recovered from COVID-19. Sequences were obtained from PBMCs or T cells enriched from blood (not recorded which). The CDR3 DNA follows: TGTGCCAGCAACCTCGGACAGCAGGACTATGGCTACACCTTC. Translated, it gives CASNLGQQDYGYTF.